These 6 T cell receptor beta chains were sequenced from one sample in a study of shared clonotypes between healthy human individuals. Measured with immunoSEQ multiplex PCR; TCRdb has only the in-frame clones, and not every one. This table holds over a million clones, roughly 97% found once. The sample consisted of naive CD4+ T cells sorted from blood. Subset here: CD45RA+ positively selected. Source of these receptors: a man aged 25 to 40 in good health.

The rearrangement uses TRBV28 and TRBJ2-6; D is possibly TRBD1 (5 bases). This CDR3 comprises 15 residues. Trimming shortened V by 7 bases and J by 1 base, and 11 bases separated the two germline ends. Per germline, CDR1 MDHEN and CDR2 SYDVKM. The CDR3 DNA reads TGTGCCAGCACTTTTAGGGGTTCTGGGGCCAACGTCCTGACTTTC. Translation: CASTFRGSGANVLTF.

The chain has TRBV10-1 and TRBJ2-1; 8 bases are shared with TRBD2. Germline values: CDR1 WNHNN, CDR2 SYGVQD (reference sequence). V was clipped by 3 bases and J by 14 bases; unmatched bases: 9. The CDR3 length is 13 residues. CDR3 sequence (DNA): TGCGCCAGCAGTGACCCGGGGACTAGAAGTAAGTTCTTC. Amino acids: CASSDPGTRSKFF.

The chain joins TRBV29-1 to TRBJ2-1; 8 bases match TRBD2. After removal of 1 base from V and 3 bases from J, the junction contained 8 bases not matched to a gene. CDR3 length: 16 residues. CDR1 is SQVTM and CDR2 is ANQGSEA in the germline V gene. The CDR3 spells CSVEGAWLAGYNEQFF. Here the CDR3 DNA reads TGCAGCGTTGAAGGTGCATGGCTAGCGGGCTACAATGAGCAGTTCTTC.

Worth noting for this clone: Other DNA sequences from this sample encode an identical CDR3 as well. CDR3 bases: TGCGCCAGCAGTGAATCTGGGGCCAACGTCCTGACTTTC. Encoded protein: CASSESGANVLTF. This rearrangement joins TRBV10-1 to TRBJ2-6; D unclear. V lost 3 bases and J 1 base, leaving 1 base between the germline ends. Germline V gene data show CDR1 as WNHNN and CDR2 as SYGVQD (reference sequence). This CDR3 is built from 13 residues.

This rearrangement joins TRBV5-5 to TRBJ2-7, with a weak D call TRBD2 (5 bases). This CDR3 is built from 13 residues. CDR1 is SGHKS and CDR2 is YYEKEE in the germline V gene (reference sequence). V was shortened by 4 bases and J by 4 bases, with 12 bases between the two germline ends. The CDR3 bases are TGTGCCAGCAGCCCACGCTCGGGGTACGAGCAGTACTTC. Its translation is CASSPRSGYEQYF.

The chain links TRBV5-4 to TRBJ2-7; TRBD2 matches 11 bases. Germline lookup yields CDR1 SGHNT and CDR2 YYREEE (reference sequence). CDR3 length: 15 amino acids. The V and J ends lost 4 bases and 2 bases, in that order; junction bases with no gene match: 5. The CDR3 DNA reads as TGTGCCAGCAGCCGAGGGACTAGCGGTCCCTACGAGCAGTACTTC. Its translation: CASSRGTSGPYEQYF. The entire variable domain, with the rest obtained from reference TRBV5-4 and TRBJ2-7, is as follows: ETGVTQSPTHLIKTRGQQVTLRCSSQSGHNTVSWYQQALGQGPQFIFQYYREEENGRGNFPPRFSGLQFPNYSSELNVNALELDDSALYLCASSRGTSGPYEQYFGPGTRLTVT.